The clone carrying this T cell receptor beta chain was recorded a few times. Trimming took 2 bases from V and 2 from J, leaving 9 bases between them. The CDR3 runs 14 residues. Per the germline V gene, CDR1 is MNHNS and CDR2 is SASEGT. The entry originates in a study of control samples from healthy donors and cancer patients. Measured with immunoSEQ multiplex PCR; TCRdb has only the in-frame clones, and not every one. The table lists 150,000 to 200,000 clones, 91% of them singletons, with more than 1.3% in the top ten. Input material: blood. The TCR sequence derives from a woman aged 30 to 39 in good health. The genes are TRBV6-1 and TRBJ1-2, with D tentatively TRBD1 (5 bases). In DNA form, the CDR3 reads TGTGCCAGCAGTGAATCGAGACAGAACTATGGCTACACCTTC. It codes for CASSESRQNYGYTF.